These 11 T cell receptor beta chains share one sample of origin, sequenced in a study of cytomegalovirus exposure and HLA in healthy donors. The PCR was carried out with 60 Vbeta primers and 13 Jbeta primers. Generated by immunoSEQ multiplex PCR, the TCRdb table keeps only in-frame clones and is missing some. The repertoire holds about 130,000 clones, with more than 8% as singletons. The sequenced sample consisted of PBMCs. These TCRs come from a man aged 45 to 65 in good health and CMV-seronegative.

This sequence joins TRBV7-3 and TRBJ1-1; the match to TRBD1 covers 8 bases. CDR1 SGHTA and CDR2 FQGTGA come from the germline V gene. The CDR3 consists of 15 residues. Trimming removed 5 bases from V and 5 bases from J; junction bases left unmatched: 10. The CDR3 region is CASSKLSGGRTEAFF. The CDR3 coding sequence is TGTGCCAGCAGCAAACTCTCAGGGGGCCGGACTGAAGCTTTCTTT.

This chain uses TRBV10-2 with TRBJ1-1; 9 bases align to TRBD1. Germline V gene sequence: CDR1 WSHSY, CDR2 SAAADI. This CDR3 has 13 residues. Trimming at V came to 6 bases and at J to 4 bases, leaving 3 bases not matched to a gene. For the CDR3, the DNA is TGCGCCAGCAGGGGGACAGGGTTCACTGAAGCTTTCTTT. Translated: CASRGTGFTEAFF.

The CDR3, as DNA: TGCGCCAGCAGCTATACAGGGAACACTGAAGCTTTCTTT. Translation gives CASSYTGNTEAFF. The chain carries TRBV5-1 and TRBJ1-1; D possibly corresponds to TRBD1 (5 bases). Trimming shortened V by 3 bases and J by 1 base, and 7 bases separated the two germline ends. The length of the CDR3 is 13 residues. Germline CDR1 reads SGHRS; CDR2 reads YFSETQ.

The chain couples TRBV11-2 to TRBJ2-1; 12 bases map to TRBD1. The CDR3 totals 15 residues. CDR1 and CDR2 (germline): SGHAT, FQNNGV. Unmatched junction bases numbered 5, after V lost 3 bases and J lost 8 bases. The CDR3, as DNA: TGTGCCAGCAGCTTGGGACAGGGGGCGTTACATGAGCAGTTCTTC. Amino acid sequence: CASSLGQGALHEQFF.

In regard to this clone: The sample holds other DNA sequences that translate to the same CDR3. The chain uses TRBV2 and TRBJ1-6; 7 bases agree with TRBD1. CDR3 length equals 16 residues. Germline V CDR1 and CDR2: SNHLY, FYNNEI. V gave up 0 bases and J gave up 4 bases; unmatched junction bases: 3. The CDR3 loop is CASSEAGQLYNSPLHF. CDR3 nucleotides: TGTGCCAGCAGTGAAGCGGGACAGCTATATAATTCACCCCTCCACTTT.

The V and J genes are TRBV6-5 and TRBJ1-6; 8 nucleotides agree with TRBD1. The CDR3 sequence is 15 residues long. V dropped 0 bases and J dropped 9; count of bases not matched to a gene: 4. CDR1 is MNHEY and CDR2 is SVGAGI in the germline V gene. The DNA of the CDR3 is TGTGCCAGCAGTTACTCGGACAGGGAGGGTTCACCCCTCCACTTT. It yields the protein CASSYSDREGSPLHF.

The rearrangement links TRBV5-1 to TRBJ1-2; D not resolved. This CDR3 is built from 14 residues. V lost 0 bases and J lost 5, with 11 bases in between. Germline CDR1 and CDR2: SGHRS and YFSETQ. CDR3 sequence (DNA): TGCGCCAGCAGCTTGGATCGTCAACTGTATGGCTACACCTTC. Translating it yields CASSLDRQLYGYTF.

This chain links TRBV7-3 with TRBJ2-3, with 10 bases lining up with TRBD2. The V gene's germline CDR1 is SGHTA and CDR2 FQGTGA. The trim removed 3 bases at V and 0 bases at J, leaving 0 bases unmatched. The CDR3 has 15 residues. CDR3 DNA: TGTGCCAGCAGCTTTAGCGGGAGGAGCACAGATACGCAGTATTTT. Its protein is CASSFSGRSTDTQYF.

This clone was picked up a small number of times. The chain carries TRBV30 and TRBJ2-1; 8 bases map to TRBD2. Germline CDR1 is GTSNPN and CDR2 is SVGIG (reference sequence). The CDR3 has 15 residues. The V gene end was trimmed by 0 bases and the J gene end by 6 bases; junction bases not matched to a gene: 7. In DNA, the CDR3 is TGTGCCTGGAGTGTACGGCGGGAGGCCGGCAATGAGCAGTTCTTC. As protein: CAWSVRREAGNEQFF.

This chain connects TRBV11-2 to TRBJ2-7, with TRBD1 identical over 7 bases. The CDR3 has 15 amino acids. V shed 4 bases and J 4 bases; nucleotides not matched to a gene: 10. From germline, CDR1 is SGHAT and CDR2 FQNNGV. The DNA for the CDR3 is TGTGCCAGCAGCTCCGGAGAGGGGGCTGATTACGAGCAGTACTTC. Its protein is CASSSGEGADYEQYF.

The CDR3 reads CASSWRMGTADYEQYF. CDR3 coding DNA: TGTGCCAGCAGTTGGAGGATGGGGACAGCCGACTACGAGCAGTACTTC. This sequence joins TRBV28 and TRBJ2-7; TRBD1 agrees at 7 bases. CDR3 length: 16 residues. J gave up 3 bases and V 4 bases, and 12 bases lay outside the gene matches. The germline V gene encodes CDR1 MDHEN and CDR2 SYDVKM. Complete variable domain (other parts from reference TRBV28 and TRBJ2-7): DVKVTQSSRYLVKRTGEKVFLECVQDMDHENMFWYRQDPGLGLRLIYFSYDVKMKEKGDIPEGYSVSREKKERFSLILESASTNQTSMYLCASSWRMGTADYEQYFGPGTRLTVT.